The sequence of this T cell receptor beta chain was determined in a study of control samples from healthy donors and cancer patients. CDR1 and CDR2 from the germline V gene are MGHRA and YSYEKL. The germline V and J ends were trimmed by 2 bases and 1 base, with 12 bases remaining between them. CDR3 length equals 16 residues. The data were produced by immunoSEQ multiplex PCR, yet TCRdb's version contains in-frame clones alone and is incomplete. This sample carries over 80,000 clones, about 85% of them seen once, and the ten largest clones take approximately 19%. J is TRBJ1-3 and V is TRBV4-1; no firm D call. The specimen sequenced was blood. The sequence was collected from a man in his thirties or forties in good health. CDR3 region: CASSQRLAASGNTIYF. CDR3 coding DNA: TGCGCCAGCAGCCAAAGGTTGGCGGCGTCTGGAAACACCATATATTTT.